Below, 27 T cell receptor beta chains from the same sample are listed, as sequenced in a study of blood T cell repertoires in COVID-19. Assay: immunoSEQ multiplex PCR; the TCRdb copy retains only in-frame clones and omits some. The table lists 150,000 to 200,000 clones, approximately 89% of them singletons. The specimen was peripheral blood. These receptors were collected from a man in his sixties or seventies with acute or convalescent COVID-19.

The V gene is TRBV5-1, the J gene TRBJ2-1; 12 bases are a match to TRBD1. The CDR3 consists of 16 residues. J gave up 9 bases and V 1 base, and 8 bases lay outside the gene matches. The germline CDR1 and CDR2 sequences are SGHRS and YFSETQ. The CDR3 coding sequence is TGCGCCAGCAGCTTGAACCCCGGGACAGGGGGCGGTGAGCAGTTCTTC. Amino acid sequence: CASSLNPGTGGGEQFF.

The chain has TRBV7-9 and TRBJ1-3; no clear D. The CDR3 runs to 12 residues. V was pared by 3 bases and J by 9 bases, with 9 bases between. Germline CDR1 and CDR2: SEHNR and FQNEAQ (reference sequence). DNA of the CDR3: TGTGCCAGCAGCTTCGGGTTCTCCACCATATATTTT. This translates into CASSFGFSTIYF.

The chain has TRBV5-1 and TRBJ2-2; no clear D gene. The CDR3 runs 14 residues. Trimming took off 0 bases at V and 1 base at J, with 4 bases between the two ends. CDR1 and CDR2 (germline): SGHRS, YFSETQ. The CDR3 loop is CASSLAGNTGELFF. For the CDR3, the DNA is TGCGCCAGCAGCTTGGCGGGGAACACCGGGGAGCTGTTTTTT.

The sample holds one count of this clone. This chain joins TRBV29-1 and TRBJ2-5; 10 bases are a match to TRBD1. J gave up 2 bases and V 8 bases, and 8 bases lay outside the gene matches. Germline loops: CDR1 SQVTM, CDR2 ANQGSEA. This CDR3 contains 14 residues. The CDR3 coding sequence is TGCAGCTCGACAGGGGGCGAGGTGCAAGAGACCCAGTACTTC. This gives the protein CSSTGGEVQETQYF.

The V gene is TRBV5-8, the J gene TRBJ2-7; D is ambiguous. Germline CDR1 is SGHTS and CDR2 is YDEGEE. CDR3 size: 12 residues. The ends were cut back, 2 bases at V and 3 bases at J, with 6 bases in the middle. The CDR3 loop is CASSFGFYEQYF. For the CDR3, the DNA is TGTGCCAGCAGCTTTGGCTTCTACGAGCAGTACTTC.

The chain links TRBV4-1 to TRBJ1-6, with 12 nucleotides matching TRBD1. CDR1 and CDR2 from the germline V gene are MGHRA and YSYEKL. This CDR3 is 14 amino acids long. V shed 4 bases and J 9 bases; nucleotides not matched to a gene: 1. The CDR3 reads CASSLGQGASPLHF. CDR3 DNA: TGCGCCAGCAGCCTGGGACAGGGGGCTTCACCCCTCCACTTT.

This clone has just one count. The chain links TRBV28 to TRBJ1-3; D is perhaps TRBD1 (5 bases). Germline CDR1 is MDHEN and CDR2 is SYDVKM. Trimming took 4 bases from V and 0 from J, leaving 16 bases between them. This CDR3 has 17 residues. CDR3 DNA: TGTGCCAGCAGTTCCCTTGGGACTCAGAGCTCTGGAAACACCATATATTTT. Residues: CASSSLGTQSSGNTIYF.

The rearrangement uses TRBV12-3 or TRBV12-4 and TRBJ2-1, with D perhaps matching TRBD2 (6 bases). V was trimmed by 5 bases and J by 6 bases, leaving 11 bases between them. CDR3 length: 13 residues. The DNA for the CDR3 is TGTGCCAGCAGTAAGGGGACTCCCAATGAGCAGTTCTTC. Translated: CASSKGTPNEQFF.

This clone showed up just once. The chain carries TRBV28 and TRBJ1-5; D not certain. CDR3 length equals 15 residues. Trimming pared 10 bases from V and 0 bases from J, leaving 16 bases between. Germline V lookup: CDR1 MDHEN, CDR2 SYDVKM. For the CDR3, the DNA is TGTGCCACCGGGGAAAGATATCATAGCAATCAGCCCCAGCATTTT. Residues: CATGERYHSNQPQHF.

This sequence joins TRBV11-2 and TRBJ1-2; 12 bases agree with TRBD1. CDR1 SGHAT and CDR2 FQNNGV come from the germline V gene. CDR3 length: 14 residues. V gave up 5 bases and J gave up 7 bases; unmatched junction bases: 5. In DNA, the CDR3 is TGTGCCAGCAGCCTGGGGACAGGGGGCGCTGGCTACACCTTC. It specifies CASSLGTGGAGYTF.

The V call is TRBV6-6, the J call TRBJ1-4; 9 nucleotides agree with TRBD1. The germline gives CDR1 MNHNY, CDR2 SVGAGI (reference sequence). Trimming at V came to 6 bases and at J to 8 bases, leaving 7 bases not matched to a gene. The CDR3 spans 14 residues. The CDR3 loop is CASRPPGQGEKLFF. The CDR3 DNA sequence: TGTGCCAGCAGGCCTCCGGGACAGGGCGAAAAACTGTTTTTT.

CDR3 DNA sequence: TGTGCCAGCAGTGAACGAACCAGACAGGGATGGGGCCAGTATAGCAATCAGCCCCAGCATTTT. Its protein is CASSERTRQGWGQYSNQPQHF. This chain connects TRBV6-1 to TRBJ1-5; 7 bases are shared with TRBD1. The germline CDR1 and CDR2 sequences are MNHNS and SASEGT. V dropped 2 bases and J dropped 0; count of bases not matched to a gene: 19. The CDR3 runs to 21 residues.

This chain links TRBV19 with TRBJ2-3; 9 bases agree with TRBD1. The CDR3 has 14 amino acids. Germline V gives CDR1 LNHDA, CDR2 SQIVND (reference sequence). The V gene end was trimmed by 5 bases and the J gene end by 4 bases; junction bases not matched to a gene: 4. The CDR3 reads CASSPGQGSDTQYF. CDR3 in DNA: TGTGCCAGTAGTCCCGGACAGGGGTCAGATACGCAGTATTTT.

The CDR3 sequence is CASSGTGKSSGYTF. The CDR3 coding sequence is TGTGCCAGCAGTGGGACAGGAAAGTCCTCTGGCTACACCTTC. V gene TRBV2 combines with J gene TRBJ1-2, with 7 positions matching TRBD1. Trimming cost V 4 bases and J 7 bases; bases outside gene matches: 9. The CDR3 length is 14 residues. Looked up from germline, CDR1 is SNHLY and CDR2 is FYNNEI.

The chain joins TRBV27 to TRBJ1-2; TRBD1 is a possible D gene (5 bases). The ends were cut back, 5 bases at V and 5 bases at J, with 12 bases in the middle. The CDR3 runs 13 residues. Germline CDR1 reads MNHEY; CDR2 reads SMNVEV (reference sequence). The DNA of the CDR3 is TGTGCCAGCAGTACCGGCAGGGATTATGGCTACACCTTC. Amino acid sequence: CASSTGRDYGYTF.

The chain combines TRBV6-6 with TRBJ2-3; D ambiguous. Looked up from germline, CDR1 is MNHNY and CDR2 is SVGAGI (reference sequence). V lost 0 bases, J lost 3 bases, and 7 bases lay in between. The CDR3 sequence is 14 residues long. In nucleotides, the CDR3 is TGTGCCAGCAGTTACTCGTTCCTGACAGATACGCAGTATTTT. It yields the protein CASSYSFLTDTQYF.

This clone was seen once. V gene TRBV5-6 combines with J gene TRBJ2-7, with 10 nucleotides matching TRBD1. From germline, CDR1 is SGHDT and CDR2 YYEEEE. V was clipped by 0 bases and J by 4 bases; unmatched bases: 4. The length of the CDR3 is 15 residues. This CDR3 is CASSLVGQGTYEQYF. CDR3 nucleotides: TGTGCCAGCAGCTTGGTGGGACAGGGGACATACGAGCAGTACTTC.

In DNA form, the CDR3 reads TGTGCCAGCATCCCCGGAGGGCCCCTGCAGGCTAATGAAAAACTGTTTTTT. Its translation is CASIPGGPLQANEKLFF. This chain connects TRBV5-5 to TRBJ1-4; no reliable D call. This CDR3 comprises 17 residues. Trimming shortened V by 6 bases and J by 3 bases, and 21 bases separated the two germline ends. CDR1 and CDR2 (germline): SGHKS, YYEKEE (reference sequence).

This clone was observed once. The chain links TRBV3-1 (or the pseudogene TRBV3-2) to TRBJ2-5; 8 nucleotides align to TRBD2. The length of the CDR3 is 16 residues. The junction had 9 bases not matched to a gene; V was cut back by 0 bases and J by 6 bases. CDR1 and CDR2 from the germline V gene are LGHDT and YNNKEL (reference sequence). Written as DNA, the CDR3 is TGTGCCAGCAGCCAAGATCTCGGGGGGGGCCTAAAGACCCAGTACTTC. Translated, it gives CASSQDLGGGLKTQYF.

The J gene is TRBJ1-2, the V gene TRBV7-9; D call uncertain. The CDR3 extends over 15 amino acids. Between the trimmed V and J ends, which lost 0 bases and 9 bases, there was a span of 17 bases. Per germline, CDR1 SEHNR and CDR2 FQNEAQ (reference sequence). The CDR3 spells CASSLAPRPSLSYTF. CDR3 sequence (DNA): TGTGCCAGCAGCTTAGCACCGCGGCCTAGTTTGAGCTACACCTTC.

The chain carries TRBV27 and TRBJ1-1, with 8 bases lining up with TRBD1. Germline V CDR1 and CDR2: MNHEY, SMNVEV (reference sequence). The ends lost 1 base at V and 9 bases at J; junction bases unmatched: 4. The CDR3 is 13 residues long. Written as DNA, the CDR3 is TGTGCCAGCAGTTTATACGGACAGGGTAAAGCTTTCTTT. As protein: CASSLYGQGKAFF.

The V call is TRBV28, the J call TRBJ1-4; no firm D call. This CDR3 contains 14 residues. Germline lookup yields CDR1 MDHEN and CDR2 SYDVKM. The ends were cut back, 5 bases at V and 0 bases at J, with 7 bases in the middle. CDR3 in DNA: TGTGCCAGCAGTCCCACATCAACTAATGAAAAACTGTTTTTT. Protein product: CASSPTSTNEKLFF.

The genes are TRBV6-1 and TRBJ1-6; a weak D match, TRBD1 (5 bases). Germline V CDR1 and CDR2: MNHNS, SASEGT. The V gene lost 1 base and the J gene lost 10 bases, with 17 bases spanning the gap. The CDR3 has 16 amino acids. CDR3 protein: CASSEDGRGLYSPLHF. The CDR3 DNA is TGTGCCAGCAGTGAAGATGGGAGGGGACTTTACTCACCCCTCCACTTT.

The chain joins TRBV6-1 to TRBJ1-6, with 8 bases aligning to TRBD1. This CDR3 has 15 residues. V shed 2 bases and J 9 bases; nucleotides not matched to a gene: 6. Germline V gene sequence: CDR1 MNHNS, CDR2 SASEGT. The CDR3 spells CASSEYTGGISPLHF. The CDR3 DNA follows: TGTGCCAGCAGTGAATATACAGGGGGAATTTCACCCCTCCACTTT.

V and J are TRBV18 and TRBJ2-3; 7 bases are shared with TRBD2. The CDR3 loop spans 15 amino acids. Germline V CDR1 and CDR2: KGHSH, LQKENI. J was trimmed by 9 bases and V by 2 bases; bases with no gene match: 11. The CDR3 here is CASSPLGGPRGTQYF. CDR3 in DNA: TGTGCCAGCTCACCATTGGGAGGGCCACGGGGGACGCAGTATTTT.

This chain uses TRBV5-1 with TRBJ2-7; possibly TRBD2 for D (7 bases). The ends were cut back, 4 bases at V and 3 bases at J, with 17 bases in the middle. Germline V lookup: CDR1 SGHRS, CDR2 YFSETQ. The CDR3 has 15 amino acids. This chain's CDR3 is CASSPRGGGLYEQYF. As DNA, the CDR3 is TGCGCCAGCAGCCCCCGGGGAGGGGGGCTCTACGAGCAGTACTTC.

The chain uses TRBV6-5 and TRBJ2-3; 8 bases map to TRBD1. This CDR3 has 13 amino acids. CDR1 MNHEY and CDR2 SVGAGI come from the germline V gene. V was pared by 8 bases and J by 4 bases, with 5 bases of the junction left unmatched. CDR3 bases: TGTGCCAGCCGGACAGGGCAAGCAGATACGCAGTATTTT. Residues: CASRTGQADTQYF.